This paragraph reports one T cell receptor (beta chain). Its antigen is not known. This sample is drawn from a study of Tregs in tolerant kidney transplant recipients. Study information: Sorting after B cell culture yielded CD25+CD127- and 4-1BB+CD40L- CD4+ cells. Sorting of CD4+CD25+CD127- cells followed 3-day belatacept mixed lymphocyte reactions, sometimes with roughly 5-day graft donor restimulation.

Using immunoSEQ multiplex PCR, the repertoire was profiled, and TCRdb retains in-frame clones only, with some absent. In the table there are 9,500 to 11,000 clones, around 90% of which are singletons. Findings and caveats of the study: The small number of patients limits these findings pending further validation.

J lost 6 bases, V lost 5 bases, and 12 bases had no gene match. The length of the CDR3 is 15 residues. Germline values: CDR1 SGHAT, CDR2 FQNNGV. The source material was Tregs from blood cultured with allogeneic cells, sampled before the transplant. The chain carries TRBV11-2 and TRBJ2-7, with 8 bases fitting TRBD1. The TCR originated in a human patient who received a combined kidney and bone marrow transplant. CDR3: CASSLAGTGLSEQYF. The CDR3, as DNA: TGTGCCAGCAGCCTAGCCGGGACAGGTCTCTCCGAGCAGTACTTC.